What follows is one TCR beta chain and its context. There is no known antigen for this receptor. Qualities for individual bases were not recorded, and no much larger clone is one base off. Under 13 placentae had a pathological diagnosis of high-grade villitis of unknown etiology and were chosen using the Amsterdam Criteria. Significantly higher gravidity and parity and more prior miscarriages were observed in mothers with villitis of unknown etiology than in the control and infectious villitis groups. After delivery, the placentae were collected and evaluated both grossly and histologically, and only then was archival tissue selected. Five 10-micron scrolls were cut from each FFPE block, and DNA was isolated using the AllPrep DNA/RNA FFPE Tissue kit. DNA concentration and purity were checked by NanoDrop, and RNA quality was assessed on a Bioanalyzer. This entry is derived from a study of T cells in placental villitis. With respect to the entire study: The study tested an allograft-versus-infection hypothesis by comparing placental TCR-beta repertoires in villitis of unknown etiology, unaffected controls matched for gestational age, and infectious villitis. The investigation overall reported the following: Small amounts of decidua were contained in the paraffin blocks, so some of the captured T cells, especially in controls, may have been decidual rather than villous infiltrates. Clonality was higher in villitis of unknown etiology placentae than in controls (median approximately 0.052 versus 0.0054, p=0.0025), which points to clonal expansion. Sequencing bulk tissue made it impossible to distinguish helper, regulatory or cytotoxic T cells or to tell maternal from fetal T cells, and the approach excluded gamma-delta receptors. In villitis of unknown etiology, the expanded clones were mostly private to each individual placenta, which suggests that there was no single initiating antigen. CMV-specific clone frequencies were higher in infectious CMV cases than in villitis of unknown etiology (roughly 0.011 vs 0.001), and the villitis of unknown etiology frequencies did not differ from those of controls.

There are 13 amino acids in the CDR3, from cysteine to phenylalanine inclusive. Kept here is only the CDR3 DNA, which spans 39 bases and is read in frame from base 1. CDR1 and CDR2 are drawn from the germline V gene (reference sequence): WNHNN, SYGVQD. V was cut back by 8 bases and J by 0 bases, leaving a gap of 11 bases between them. TCR-beta CDR3 regions were amplified from genomic DNA with the immunoSEQ v4 bias-controlled multiplex PCR assay, run blinded to group allocation. To estimate the quantities of nucleated cells and T cells in each sample, reference gene primers were included together with the TCR-beta primers. Sequencing of the libraries was performed on an Illumina MiSeq with a 100-cycle paired-end protocol. The original methods were these. In the immunoSEQ Analyzer software, diversity and richness were calculated, with richness measured by iChao1 and clonality based on Pielou evenness and Shannon diversity on a 0-1 scale where a higher value means less diversity. CDR3 amino acid sequences together with V/J genes were queried against VDJdb for CMV, EBV and influenza A specificities, with confidence 3 and substitution 2 applied. The Morisita-Horn index was used to assess how much TCR-beta amino acid clonotypes overlapped between the villitis of unknown etiology, infectious villitis and control repertoires. Held by TCRdb, this immuneACCESS table contains in-frame sequences only and omits some clones. Under half of the omission traces to an unresolved V gene where checked; the cause of the rest is unknown. The V and J calls and clone size were taken over from that table, and D and trimming were inferred from the DNA. This sample holds approximately 600 clones; 82% were observed only once. Around 15% of the sample goes to the ten largest clones.

This TCR came from a human patient with villitis of unknown etiology; the placental T cells may come from both mother and fetus. The chain joins TRBV10-1 to TRBJ2-7; a tentative D call is TRBD1 (6 bases match). Sequenced input: placental tissue containing maternal and fetal cells. The CDR3 region has the sequence CASGGRSSYEQYF. The DNA sequence is TGCGCCAGCGGGGGCCGAAGCTCCTACGAGCAGTACTTC.